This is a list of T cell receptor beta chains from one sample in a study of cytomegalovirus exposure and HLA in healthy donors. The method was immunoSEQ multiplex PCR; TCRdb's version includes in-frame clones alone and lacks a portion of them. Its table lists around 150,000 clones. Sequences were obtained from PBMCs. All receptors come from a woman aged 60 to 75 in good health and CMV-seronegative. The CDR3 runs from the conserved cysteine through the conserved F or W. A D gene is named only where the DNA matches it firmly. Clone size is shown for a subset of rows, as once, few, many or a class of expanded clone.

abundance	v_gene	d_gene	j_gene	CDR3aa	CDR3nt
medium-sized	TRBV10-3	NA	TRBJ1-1	CAIGADTEAFF	TGTGCCATTGGGGCTGACACTGAAGCTTTCTTT
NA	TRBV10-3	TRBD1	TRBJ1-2	CAIGTGVNYGYTF	TGTGCCATTGGGACAGGGGTCAACTATGGCTACACCTTC
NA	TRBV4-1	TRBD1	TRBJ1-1	CASSQATGLNTEAFF	TGCGCCAGCAGCCAAGCGACAGGGCTAAACACTGAAGCTTTCTTT
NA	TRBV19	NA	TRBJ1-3	CASTEAGALGNTIYF	TGTGCCAGTACCGAAGCAGGGGCTCTGGGAAACACCATATATTTT
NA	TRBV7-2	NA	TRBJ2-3	CASSLGVSFTDTQYF	TGTGCCAGCAGCTTAGGTGTCAGTTTCACAGATACGCAGTATTTT
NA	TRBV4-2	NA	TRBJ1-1	CASSQALNSPNTEAFF	TGTGCCAGCAGCCAAGCCCTTAACAGCCCGAACACTGAAGCTTTCTTT
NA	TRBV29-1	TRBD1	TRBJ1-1	CSVKDREKNLRWNTEAFF	TGCAGCGTTAAGGACAGGGAAAAGAATCTGCGTTGGAACACTGAAGCTTTCTTT
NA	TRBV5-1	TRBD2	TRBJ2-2	CASATSGTVGELFF	TGCGCCAGTGCAACTAGCGGGACGGTCGGGGAGCTGTTTTTT
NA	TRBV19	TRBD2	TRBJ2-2	CASTNLRGLASPGELFF	TGTGCCAGTACCAACTTAAGGGGACTAGCGTCCCCCGGGGAGCTGTTTTTT
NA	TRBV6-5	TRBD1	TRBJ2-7	CASSQPGTGAWVEYF	TGTGCCAGCAGCCAACCAGGGACAGGGGCTTGGGTAGAGTACTTC
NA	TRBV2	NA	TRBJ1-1	CASRTAGTQGRAFF	TGTGCCAGCAGGACAGCCGGGACCCAAGGGAGGGCTTTCTTT
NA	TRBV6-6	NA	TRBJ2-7	CASGSHWGPYEQYF	TGTGCCAGCGGCTCCCATTGGGGCCCTTACGAGCAGTACTTC
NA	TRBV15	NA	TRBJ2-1	CATGSVYNEQFF	TGTGCCACCGGTTCGGTCTACAATGAGCAGTTCTTC
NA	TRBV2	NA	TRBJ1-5	CASSARFEGQPQHF	TGTGCCAGCAGTGCCCGTTTTGAGGGTCAGCCCCAGCATTTT
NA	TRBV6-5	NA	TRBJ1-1	CASRSEEGTLTAFF	TGTGCCAGCAGGTCAGAGGAGGGGACGCTCACGGCTTTCTTT
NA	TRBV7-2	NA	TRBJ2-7	CASSFQVTYEQYF	TGTGCCAGCAGCTTTCAGGTAACCTACGAGCAGTACTTC
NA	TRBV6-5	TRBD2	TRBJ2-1	CASSYSGGANEQFF	TGTGCCAGCAGTTATAGCGGGGGGGCCAATGAGCAGTTCTTC
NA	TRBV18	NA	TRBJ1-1	CASSPPRGRGDTEAFF	TGTGCCAGCTCACCACCCCGAGGGAGGGGAGACACTGAAGCTTTCTTT
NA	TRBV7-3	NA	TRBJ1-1	CASSTGPTAAAFF	TGTGCCAGCAGCACAGGGCCAACTGCGGCAGCTTTCTTT
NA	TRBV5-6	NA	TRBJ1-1	CASSLMDRPNTEAFF	TGTGCCAGCAGCTTGATGGACAGACCGAACACTGAAGCTTTCTTT
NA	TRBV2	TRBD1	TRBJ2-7	CASRLTGGSYEQYF	TGTGCCAGCAGGTTGACAGGGGGGTCGTACGAGCAGTACTTC
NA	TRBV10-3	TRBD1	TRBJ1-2	CAISVPQSDRGRFDYGYTF	TGTGCCATCAGTGTCCCGCAATCGGACAGGGGGCGGTTCGACTATGGCTACACCTTC
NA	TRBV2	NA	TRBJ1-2	CASEEGDPYGYTF	TGTGCCAGTGAAGAGGGGGACCCCTATGGCTACACCTTC
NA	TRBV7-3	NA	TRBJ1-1	CASSSDWNTEAFF	TGTGCCAGCAGCTCCGACTGGAACACTGAAGCTTTCTTT
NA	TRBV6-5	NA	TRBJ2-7	CASSYDWERSSYEQYF	TGTGCCAGCAGTTACGATTGGGAGAGGAGCTCCTACGAGCAGTACTTC
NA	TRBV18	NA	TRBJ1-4	CASSPSVSATNEKLFF	TGTGCCAGCTCACCATCAGTTTCTGCAACTAATGAAAAACTGTTTTTT
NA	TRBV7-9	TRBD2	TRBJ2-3	CASILRESGTQYF	TGTGCCAGCATTTTGCGGGAGTCGGGTACGCAGTATTTT
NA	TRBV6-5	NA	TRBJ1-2	CASSLSPLTSYGYTF	TGTGCCAGCAGTTTATCCCCCCTGACATCCTATGGCTACACCTTC
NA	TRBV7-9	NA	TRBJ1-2	CASSTARGMISYGYTF	TGTGCCAGCAGCACCGCCCGCGGTATGATATCCTATGGCTACACCTTC
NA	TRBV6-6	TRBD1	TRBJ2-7	CASSYSPRDSSYEQYF	TGTGCCAGCAGTTACTCCCCACGGGACAGTTCCTACGAGCAGTACTTC
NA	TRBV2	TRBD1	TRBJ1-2	CASSVDRGGGYTF	TGTGCCAGCAGTGTGGACAGGGGCGGGGGCTACACCTTC
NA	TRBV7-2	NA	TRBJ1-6	CASSPKTGPNSPLHF	TGTGCCAGCAGCCCTAAAACAGGGCCGAATTCACCCCTCCACTTT
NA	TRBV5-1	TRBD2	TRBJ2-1	CASSSLAGGVDNEQFF	TGCGCCAGCAGCTCGCTAGCGGGAGGGGTCGACAATGAGCAGTTCTTC
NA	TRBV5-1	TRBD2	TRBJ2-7	CASSWGGTYEQYF	TGCGCCAGCAGCTGGGGGGGAACGTACGAGCAGTACTTC
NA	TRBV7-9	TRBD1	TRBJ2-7	CASSLSGTASYEQYF	TGTGCCAGCAGCCTGTCGGGGACAGCCTCCTACGAGCAGTACTTC
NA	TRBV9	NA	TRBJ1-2	CASSVEQEDGYTF	TGTGCCAGCAGCGTAGAGCAGGAGGATGGCTACACCTTC
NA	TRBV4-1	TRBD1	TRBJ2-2	CASTKGQGHTGELFF	TGCGCCAGCACTAAGGGACAGGGCCACACCGGGGAGCTGTTTTTT
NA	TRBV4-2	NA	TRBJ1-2	CASSQEGLNGYTF	TGTGCCAGCAGCCAAGAGGGGCTTAATGGCTACACCTTC
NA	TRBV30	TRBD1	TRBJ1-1	CAWSPDRDTEAFF	TGTGCCTGGAGTCCAGACAGGGACACTGAAGCTTTCTTT
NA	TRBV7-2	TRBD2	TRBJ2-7	CASSPPGGGWEQYF	TGTGCCAGCAGCCCCCCGGGCGGGGGGTGGGAGCAGTACTTC
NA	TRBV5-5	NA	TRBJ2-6	CASSLAVLSGANVLTF	TGTGCCAGCAGCTTGGCGGTGTTATCTGGGGCCAACGTCCTGACTTTC
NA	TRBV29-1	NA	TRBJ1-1	CSVQGITEAFF	TGCAGCGTTCAGGGCATCACTGAAGCTTTCTTT
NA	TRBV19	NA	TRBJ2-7	CASSFLGHLYEQYF	TGTGCCAGTAGTTTTCTAGGACACCTTTACGAGCAGTACTTC
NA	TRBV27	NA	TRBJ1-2	CASSLTGGYGYTF	TGTGCCAGCAGTTTAACTGGAGGGTATGGCTACACCTTC
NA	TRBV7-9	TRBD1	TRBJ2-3	CASSSLKGALGTDTQYF	TGTGCCAGCAGCTCCTTAAAGGGGGCTTTAGGCACAGATACGCAGTATTTT
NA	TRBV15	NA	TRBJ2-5	CATSKGDLLGETQYF	TGTGCCACCAGCAAAGGGGACTTACTAGGGGAGACCCAGTACTTC